A single sample is the source of the 17 T cell receptor beta chains below, sequenced in a study of technical replicates of blood from a handful of donors. Generated by immunoSEQ multiplex PCR, the TCRdb table keeps only in-frame clones and is missing some. Of about 68,000 clones listed, about 97% were seen once; the top ten hold roughly 0.25%. The sequencing input was T cells isolated from PBMCs. The receptor source for this set is a human donor in good health.

The count of this clone is one. The chain uses TRBV2 and TRBJ1-2; no definite D call. Per the germline V gene, CDR1 is SNHLY and CDR2 is FYNNEI. CDR3 length: 15 amino acids. V lost 5 bases and J 0 bases, leaving 13 bases between the germline ends. In nucleotides, the CDR3 is TGTGCCAGCAGTCAACCCAGGCAAACTAACTATGGCTACACCTTC. Translated: CASSQPRQTNYGYTF.

J is TRBJ1-2 and V is TRBV9; no firm D call. Germline V gene lookup returns CDR1 SGDLS and CDR2 YYNGEE. V was cut by 3 bases and J by 3 bases, with 12 bases left in between. The CDR3 has 14 amino acids. CDR3 coding DNA: TGTGCCAGCAGCGAGAACTTCGCGGACTATGGCTACACCTTC. Translating it yields CASSENFADYGYTF.

This clone was seen only once. The chain recombines TRBV5-1 with TRBJ1-1, with D tentatively TRBD1 (6 bases). The CDR3 has 15 residues. V lost 4 bases, J lost 0 bases, and 13 bases lay in between. Germline CDR1 is SGHRS and CDR2 is YFSETQ. Written as DNA, the CDR3 is TGCGCCAGCAGCCCAGATACAGGGTTGAACACTGAAGCTTTCTTT. It encodes CASSPDTGLNTEAFF.

The chain recombines TRBV19 with TRBJ2-7; 10 positions agree with TRBD1. Per germline, CDR1 LNHDA and CDR2 SQIVND (reference sequence). Trimming removed 2 bases from V and 0 bases from J; junction bases left unmatched: 7. The CDR3 extends over 17 amino acids. The CDR3 DNA is TGTGCCAGTAGTATAATAACGGGACAGGGGTTCTCCTACGAGCAGTACTTC. Protein: CASSIITGQGFSYEQYF.

The chain is built from TRBV7-9 and TRBJ1-4; tentatively, D is TRBD1 (5 bases). CDR1 is SEHNR and CDR2 is FQNEAQ in the germline V gene (reference sequence). CDR3 size: 16 residues. V was cut by 3 bases and J by 6 bases, with 17 bases left in between. The CDR3 nucleotides read TGTGCCAGCAGCTTTCCTACTGAGGACAAGCATGAAAAACTGTTTTTT. Its protein product is CASSFPTEDKHEKLFF.

The genes are TRBV28 and TRBJ2-7; D uncertain. The CDR3 spans 13 residues. The germline V and J ends were trimmed by 3 bases and 2 bases, with 8 bases remaining between them. The germline V gene has CDR1 MDHEN and CDR2 SYDVKM. DNA of the CDR3: TGTGCCAGCAGTTTTGGCAGCGCCTACGAGCAGTACTTC. Translated: CASSFGSAYEQYF.

The V gene is TRBV7-3, the J gene TRBJ2-1; 9 bases line up with TRBD2. This CDR3 comprises 13 residues. Per the germline V gene, CDR1 is SGHTA and CDR2 is FQGTGA. After removal of 5 bases from V and 9 bases from J, the junction contained 5 bases not matched to a gene. DNA of the CDR3: TGTGCCAGCAGCGGACTAGCGAGTACTGAGCAGTTCTTC. Encoded protein: CASSGLASTEQFF.

V and J are TRBV30 and TRBJ2-3; 7 nucleotides line up with TRBD2. The CDR3 loop spans 14 amino acids. J was trimmed by 4 bases and V by 2 bases; bases with no gene match: 6. The germline V gene has CDR1 GTSNPN and CDR2 SVGIG (reference sequence). The CDR3 sequence is CAWSRLALADTQYF. CDR3 bases: TGTGCCTGGAGTAGACTAGCTTTGGCAGATACGCAGTATTTT.

The chain recombines TRBV30 with TRBJ1-2; 9 bases line up with TRBD1. In germline, CDR1 is GTSNPN, CDR2 SVGIG (reference sequence). The CDR3 totals 11 residues. Unmatched junction bases numbered 0, after V lost 2 bases and J lost 8 bases. The CDR3, as DNA: TGTGCCTGGAGTACAGGGGGCGGCTACACCTTC. The encoded protein is CAWSTGGGYTF. Based on the CDR3 plus reference TRBV30 and TRBJ1-2, the full variable domain is SQTIHQWPATLVQPVGSPLSLECTVEGTSNPNLYWYRQAAGRGLQLLFYSVGIGQISSEVPQNLSASRPQDRQFILSSKKLLLSDSGFYLCAWSTGGGYTFGSGTRLTVV.

The chain combines TRBV4-1 with TRBJ2-7; weak D call: TRBD2 (6 bases). Germline V gene sequence: CDR1 MGHRA, CDR2 YSYEKL. The V and J ends lost 3 bases and 0 bases respectively, with 9 bases between them. The CDR3 has 14 amino acids. CDR3 bases: TGCGCCAGCAGCCACCGGGAGAGCTCCTACGAGCAGTACTTC. Translation gives CASSHRESSYEQYF.

This chain uses TRBV9 with TRBJ1-4; D gene uncertain. The CDR3 contains 16 residues. Germline V gives CDR1 SGDLS, CDR2 YYNGEE. Trimming stripped 2 bases from V and 0 bases from J, with 11 bases between. CDR3 amino acids: CASSVEGGTTNEKLFF. The DNA of the CDR3 is TGTGCCAGCAGCGTGGAGGGCGGCACAACTAATGAAAAACTGTTTTTT.

The chain uses TRBV11-2 and TRBJ2-2; D not resolved. The CDR3 consists of 9 residues. Trimming stripped 8 bases from V and 8 bases from J, with 3 bases between. The V gene's germline CDR1 is SGHAT and CDR2 FQNNGV. This chain's CDR3 is CASPGELFF. In DNA, the CDR3 is TGTGCCAGCCCGGGGGAGCTGTTTTTT.

The J gene is TRBJ1-2, the V gene TRBV15; 9 positions match TRBD1. Germline V gene data show CDR1 as LNHNV and CDR2 as YYDKDF (reference sequence). The CDR3 runs to 15 residues. V dropped 5 bases and J dropped 4; count of bases not matched to a gene: 8. CDR3: CATSATGQGGYGYTF. DNA of the CDR3: TGTGCCACCAGCGCTACGGGACAGGGAGGCTATGGCTACACCTTC.

This sequence joins TRBV28 and TRBJ2-7, with 8 bases matching TRBD1. The CDR3 runs 15 residues. Unmatched junction bases numbered 12, after V lost 6 bases and J lost 5 bases. Germline V gives CDR1 MDHEN, CDR2 SYDVKM. In DNA, the CDR3 is TGTGCCAGCAGCTGGGCACAGGGGGAGTATAACGAGCAGTACTTC. Its protein product is CASSWAQGEYNEQYF.

This clone has just one count. This chain links TRBV5-1 with TRBJ2-7, with 10 nucleotides matching TRBD1. Germline-derived CDR1 and CDR2 are SGHRS and YFSETQ. This CDR3 has 14 amino acids. Germline trimming cut 5 bases from V and 4 bases from J; bases unmatched to any gene: 6. The CDR3 nucleotides are TGCGCCAGCAGGGCCGGGACAGGGGTATACGAGCAGTACTTC. This encodes CASRAGTGVYEQYF.

The chain couples TRBV10-3 to TRBJ1-2; tentative D call: TRBD1 (5 bases). The CDR3 is 14 residues long. V lost 3 bases, J lost 10 bases, and 18 bases lay in between. Germline CDR1 and CDR2: ENHRY and SYGVKD. This CDR3 reads CAISEDSDPGDYTF. The CDR3 DNA sequence: TGTGCCATCAGTGAAGACAGTGACCCCGGTGACTACACCTTC.

The CDR3 loop is CASIGNTEAFF. The CDR3 DNA reads as TGTGCCAGTATCGGGAACACTGAAGCTTTCTTT. J is TRBJ1-1 and V is TRBV19; D gene ambiguous. Germline CDR1 reads LNHDA; CDR2 reads SQIVND (reference sequence). The germline V and J ends were trimmed by 7 bases and 1 base, with 4 bases remaining between them. The length of the CDR3 is 11 residues.